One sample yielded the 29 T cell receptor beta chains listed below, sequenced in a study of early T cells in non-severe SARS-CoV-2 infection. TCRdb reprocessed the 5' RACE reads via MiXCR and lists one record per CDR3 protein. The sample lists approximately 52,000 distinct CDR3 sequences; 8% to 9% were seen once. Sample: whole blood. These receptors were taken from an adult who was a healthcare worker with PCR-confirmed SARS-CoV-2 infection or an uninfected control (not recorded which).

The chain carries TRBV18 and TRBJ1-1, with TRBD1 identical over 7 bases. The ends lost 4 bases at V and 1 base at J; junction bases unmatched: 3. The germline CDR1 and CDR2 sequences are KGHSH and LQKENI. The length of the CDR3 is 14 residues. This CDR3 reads CASSRGTANTEAFF. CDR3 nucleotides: TGTGCCAGCTCACGTGGGACAGCGAACACTGAAGCTTTCTTT.

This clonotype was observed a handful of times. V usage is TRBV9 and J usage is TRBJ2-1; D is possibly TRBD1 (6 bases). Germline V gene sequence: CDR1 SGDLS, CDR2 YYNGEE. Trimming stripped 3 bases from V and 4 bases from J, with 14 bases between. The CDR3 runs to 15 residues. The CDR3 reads CASSESGTLYNEQFF. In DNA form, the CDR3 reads TGTGCCAGCAGCGAATCCGGGACACTTTACAATGAGCAGTTCTTC.

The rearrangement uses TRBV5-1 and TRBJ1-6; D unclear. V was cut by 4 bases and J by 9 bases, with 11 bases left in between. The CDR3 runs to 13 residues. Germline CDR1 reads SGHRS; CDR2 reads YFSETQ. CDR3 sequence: CASSPHGGSPLHF. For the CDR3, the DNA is TGCGCCAGCAGCCCCCACGGCGGTTCACCCCTCCACTTT. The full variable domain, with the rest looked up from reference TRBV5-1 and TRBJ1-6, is KAGVTQTPRYLIKTRGQQVTLSCSPISGHRSVSWYQQTPGQGLQFLFEYFSETQRNKGNFPGRFSGRQFSNSRSEMNVSTLELGDSALYLCASSPHGGSPLHFGNGTRLTVT.

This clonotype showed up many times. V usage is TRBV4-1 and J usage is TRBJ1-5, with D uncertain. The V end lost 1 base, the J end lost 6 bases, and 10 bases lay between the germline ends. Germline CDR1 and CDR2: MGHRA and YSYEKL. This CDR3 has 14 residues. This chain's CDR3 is CASSQGTRVQPQHF. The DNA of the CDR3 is TGCGCCAGCAGCCAAGGAACCAGAGTTCAGCCCCAGCATTTT.

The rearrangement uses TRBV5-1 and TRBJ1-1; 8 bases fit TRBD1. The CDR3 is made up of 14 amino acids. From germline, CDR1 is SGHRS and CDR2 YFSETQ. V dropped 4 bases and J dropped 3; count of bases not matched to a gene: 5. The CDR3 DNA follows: TGCGCCAGCAGCCCAGGGGGCTCGGACACTGAAGCTTTCTTT. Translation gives CASSPGGSDTEAFF. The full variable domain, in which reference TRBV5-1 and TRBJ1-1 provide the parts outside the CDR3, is KAGVTQTPRYLIKTRGQQVTLSCSPISGHRSVSWYQQTPGQGLQFLFEYFSETQRNKGNFPGRFSGRQFSNSRSEMNVSTLELGDSALYLCASSPGGSDTEAFFGQGTRLTVV.

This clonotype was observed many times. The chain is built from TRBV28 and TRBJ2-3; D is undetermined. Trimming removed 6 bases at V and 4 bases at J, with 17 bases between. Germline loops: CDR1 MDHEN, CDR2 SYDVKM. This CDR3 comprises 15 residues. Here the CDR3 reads CASSVRPVTSDTQYF. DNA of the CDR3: TGTGCCAGCAGCGTACGTCCCGTTACTTCAGATACGCAGTATTTT. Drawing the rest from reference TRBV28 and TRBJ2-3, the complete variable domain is DVKVTQSSRYLVKRTGEKVFLECVQDMDHENMFWYRQDPGLGLRLIYFSYDVKMKEKGDIPEGYSVSREKKERFSLILESASTNQTSMYLCASSVRPVTSDTQYFGPGTRLTVL.

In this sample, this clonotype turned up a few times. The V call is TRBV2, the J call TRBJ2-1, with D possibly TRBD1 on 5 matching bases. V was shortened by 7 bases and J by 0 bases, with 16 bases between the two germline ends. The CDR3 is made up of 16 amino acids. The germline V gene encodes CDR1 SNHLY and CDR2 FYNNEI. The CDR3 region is CASKDLQATSYNEQFF. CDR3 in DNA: TGTGCCAGCAAGGACCTACAGGCCACCTCCTACAATGAGCAGTTCTTC.

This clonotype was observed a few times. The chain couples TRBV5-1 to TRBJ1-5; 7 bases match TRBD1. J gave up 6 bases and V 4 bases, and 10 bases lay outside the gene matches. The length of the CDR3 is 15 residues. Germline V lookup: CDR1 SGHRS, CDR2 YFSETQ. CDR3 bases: TGCGCCAGCAGCCCCACAGGGGACCCTCTTCAGCCCCAGCATTTT. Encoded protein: CASSPTGDPLQPQHF.

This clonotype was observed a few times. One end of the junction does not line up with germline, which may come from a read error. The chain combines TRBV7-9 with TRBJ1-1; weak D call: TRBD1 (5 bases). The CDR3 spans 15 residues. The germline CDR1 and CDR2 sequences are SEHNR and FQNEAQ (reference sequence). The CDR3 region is CASSSNAGGNTEVFF. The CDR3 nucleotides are TGTGCCAGCAGCTCCAACGCGGGGGGAAACACTGAAGTTTTCTTT.

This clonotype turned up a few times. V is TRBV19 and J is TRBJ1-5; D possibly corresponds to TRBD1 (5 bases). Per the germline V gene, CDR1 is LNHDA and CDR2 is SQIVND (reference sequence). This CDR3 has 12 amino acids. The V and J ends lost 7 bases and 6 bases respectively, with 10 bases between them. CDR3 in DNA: TGTGCCAGTAATTGGGGGGGTCAGCCCCAGCATTTT. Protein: CASNWGGQPQHF.

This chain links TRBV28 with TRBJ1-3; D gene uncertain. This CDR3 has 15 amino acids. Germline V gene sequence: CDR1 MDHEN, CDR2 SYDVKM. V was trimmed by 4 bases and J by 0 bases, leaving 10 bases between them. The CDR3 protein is CASSSWTSSGNTIYF. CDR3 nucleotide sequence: TGTGCCAGCAGTTCCTGGACGAGCTCTGGAAACACCATATATTTT.

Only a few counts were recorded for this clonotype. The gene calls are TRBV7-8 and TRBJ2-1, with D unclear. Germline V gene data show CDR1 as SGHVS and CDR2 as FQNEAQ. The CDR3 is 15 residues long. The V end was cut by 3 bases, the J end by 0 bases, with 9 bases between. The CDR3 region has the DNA TGTGCCAGCAGCTTCTCACATAACTCCTACAATGAGCAGTTCTTC. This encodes CASSFSHNSYNEQFF.

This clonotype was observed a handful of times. The CDR3: CASSVYELSGGATMEDTQYF. CDR3 bases: TGTGCCAGCAGCGTTTATGAGCTAAGCGGGGGGGCCACAATGGAAGATACGCAGTATTTT. The rearrangement uses TRBV9 and TRBJ2-3, with 10 bases fitting TRBD2. The CDR3 is made up of 20 amino acids. Trimming removed 2 bases from V and 5 bases from J; junction bases left unmatched: 20. The V gene's germline CDR1 is SGDLS and CDR2 YYNGEE.

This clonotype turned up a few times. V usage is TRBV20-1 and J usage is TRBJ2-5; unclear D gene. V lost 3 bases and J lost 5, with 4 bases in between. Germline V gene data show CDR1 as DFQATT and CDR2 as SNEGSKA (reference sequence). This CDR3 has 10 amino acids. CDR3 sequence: CSARGETQYF. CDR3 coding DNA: TGCAGTGCTAGGGGGGAGACCCAGTACTTC.

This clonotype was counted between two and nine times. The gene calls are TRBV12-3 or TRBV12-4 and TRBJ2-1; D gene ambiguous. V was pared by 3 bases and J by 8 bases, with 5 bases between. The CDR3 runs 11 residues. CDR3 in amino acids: CASSLSDEQFF. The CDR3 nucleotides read TGTGCCAGCAGTTTGAGCGATGAGCAGTTCTTC.

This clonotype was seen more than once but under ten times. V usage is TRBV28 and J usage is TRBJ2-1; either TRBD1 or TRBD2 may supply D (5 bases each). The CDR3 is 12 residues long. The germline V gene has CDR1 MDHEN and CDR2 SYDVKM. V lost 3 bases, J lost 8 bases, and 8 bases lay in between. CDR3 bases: TGTGCCAGCAGTTTGGGGGTTTATGAGCAGTTCTTC. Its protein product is CASSLGVYEQFF.

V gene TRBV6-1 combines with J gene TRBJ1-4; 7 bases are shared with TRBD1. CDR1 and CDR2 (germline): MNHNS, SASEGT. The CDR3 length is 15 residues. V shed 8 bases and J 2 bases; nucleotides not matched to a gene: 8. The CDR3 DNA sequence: TGTGCCAGCCAACGACAGGGCCGTACTAATGAAAAACTGTTTTTT. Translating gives CASQRQGRTNEKLFF.

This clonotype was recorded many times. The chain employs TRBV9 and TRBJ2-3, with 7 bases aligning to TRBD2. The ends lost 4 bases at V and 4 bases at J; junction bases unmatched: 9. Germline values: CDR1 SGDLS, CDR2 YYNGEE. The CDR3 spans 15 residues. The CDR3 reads CASSPNGGGADTQYF. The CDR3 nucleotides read TGTGCCAGCAGCCCAAACGGCGGGGGTGCAGATACGCAGTATTTT.

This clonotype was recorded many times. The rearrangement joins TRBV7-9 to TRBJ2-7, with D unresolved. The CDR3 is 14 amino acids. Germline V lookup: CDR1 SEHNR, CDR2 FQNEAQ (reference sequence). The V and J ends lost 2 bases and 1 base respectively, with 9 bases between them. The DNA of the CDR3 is TGTGCCAGCAGCTTATCGGTTAAGTCCTACGAGCAGTACTTC. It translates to CASSLSVKSYEQYF.

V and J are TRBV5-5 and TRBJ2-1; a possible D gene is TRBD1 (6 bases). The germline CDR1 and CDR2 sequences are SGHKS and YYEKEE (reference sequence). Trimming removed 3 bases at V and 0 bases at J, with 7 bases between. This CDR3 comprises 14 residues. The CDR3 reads CASSWDTSYNEQFF. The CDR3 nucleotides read TGTGCCAGCAGCTGGGACACCTCCTACAATGAGCAGTTCTTC.

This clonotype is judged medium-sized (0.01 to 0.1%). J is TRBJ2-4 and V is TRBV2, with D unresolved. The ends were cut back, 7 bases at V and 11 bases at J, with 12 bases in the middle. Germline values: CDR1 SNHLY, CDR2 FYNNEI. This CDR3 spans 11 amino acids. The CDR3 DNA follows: TGTGCCAGCAAGTACGCTAGTCTTCAGTACTTC. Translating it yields CASKYASLQYF.

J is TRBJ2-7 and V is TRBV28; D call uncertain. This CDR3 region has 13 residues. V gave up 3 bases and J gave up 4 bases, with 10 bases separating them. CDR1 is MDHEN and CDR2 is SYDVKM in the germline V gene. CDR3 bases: TGTGCCAGCAGTTTGACGGTCAGTTACGAGCAGTACTTC. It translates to CASSLTVSYEQYF.

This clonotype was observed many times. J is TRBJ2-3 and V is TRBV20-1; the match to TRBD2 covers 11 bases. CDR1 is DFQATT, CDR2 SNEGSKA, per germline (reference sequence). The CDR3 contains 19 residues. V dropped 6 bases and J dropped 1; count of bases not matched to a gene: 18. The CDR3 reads CSAPPPGLAAWFGTDTQYF. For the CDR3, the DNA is TGCAGTGCCCCCCCTCCGGGACTAGCGGCGTGGTTTGGCACAGATACGCAGTATTTT.

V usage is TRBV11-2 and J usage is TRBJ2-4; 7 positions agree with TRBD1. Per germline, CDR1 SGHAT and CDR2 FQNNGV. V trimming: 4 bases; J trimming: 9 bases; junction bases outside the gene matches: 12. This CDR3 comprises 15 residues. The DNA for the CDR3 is TGTGCCAGCAGCTCCCTTGACAGGGATTTGGGCATTCAGTACTTC. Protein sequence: CASSSLDRDLGIQYF. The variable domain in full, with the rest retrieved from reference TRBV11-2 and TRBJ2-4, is EAGVAQSPRYKIIEKRQSVAFWCNPISGHATLYWYQQILGQGPKLLIQFQNNGVVDDSQLPKDRFSAERLKGVDSTLKIQPAKLEDSAVYLCASSSLDRDLGIQYFGAGTRLSVL.

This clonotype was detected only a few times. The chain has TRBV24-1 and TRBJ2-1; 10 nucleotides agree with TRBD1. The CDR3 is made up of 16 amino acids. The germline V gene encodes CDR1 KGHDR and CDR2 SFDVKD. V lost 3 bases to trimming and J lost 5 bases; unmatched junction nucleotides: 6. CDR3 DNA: TGTGCCACCAGTGATGGGGGACAGGGGTATCACAATGAGCAGTTCTTC. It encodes CATSDGGQGYHNEQFF.

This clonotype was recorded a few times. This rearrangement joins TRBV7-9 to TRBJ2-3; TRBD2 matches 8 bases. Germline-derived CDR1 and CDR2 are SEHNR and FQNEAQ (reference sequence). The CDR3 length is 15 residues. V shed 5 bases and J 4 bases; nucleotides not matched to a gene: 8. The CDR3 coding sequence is TGTGCCAGCAGCCCAGCAAGCGGGAGAGCAGATACGCAGTATTTT. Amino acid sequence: CASSPASGRADTQYF.

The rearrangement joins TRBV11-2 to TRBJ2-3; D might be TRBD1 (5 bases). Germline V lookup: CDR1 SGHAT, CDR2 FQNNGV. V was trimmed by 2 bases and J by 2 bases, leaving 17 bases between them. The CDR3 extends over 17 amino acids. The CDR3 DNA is TGTGCCAGCAGCTTACAACAGGCCGTGACTTTCACAGATACGCAGTATTTT. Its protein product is CASSLQQAVTFTDTQYF.

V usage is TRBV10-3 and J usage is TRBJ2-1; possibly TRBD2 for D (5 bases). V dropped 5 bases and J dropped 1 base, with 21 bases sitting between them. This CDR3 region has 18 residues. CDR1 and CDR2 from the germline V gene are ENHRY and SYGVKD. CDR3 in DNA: TGTGCCATCAGTACCTTAGTTATGCTAGCAGATTCCTACAATGAGCAGTTCTTC. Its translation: CAISTLVMLADSYNEQFF.

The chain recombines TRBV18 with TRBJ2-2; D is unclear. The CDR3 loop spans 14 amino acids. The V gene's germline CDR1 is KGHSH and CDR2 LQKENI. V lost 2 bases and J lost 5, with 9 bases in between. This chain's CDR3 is CASSPGARTGELFF. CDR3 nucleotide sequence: TGTGCCAGCTCACCAGGTGCGCGAACCGGGGAGCTGTTTTTT.